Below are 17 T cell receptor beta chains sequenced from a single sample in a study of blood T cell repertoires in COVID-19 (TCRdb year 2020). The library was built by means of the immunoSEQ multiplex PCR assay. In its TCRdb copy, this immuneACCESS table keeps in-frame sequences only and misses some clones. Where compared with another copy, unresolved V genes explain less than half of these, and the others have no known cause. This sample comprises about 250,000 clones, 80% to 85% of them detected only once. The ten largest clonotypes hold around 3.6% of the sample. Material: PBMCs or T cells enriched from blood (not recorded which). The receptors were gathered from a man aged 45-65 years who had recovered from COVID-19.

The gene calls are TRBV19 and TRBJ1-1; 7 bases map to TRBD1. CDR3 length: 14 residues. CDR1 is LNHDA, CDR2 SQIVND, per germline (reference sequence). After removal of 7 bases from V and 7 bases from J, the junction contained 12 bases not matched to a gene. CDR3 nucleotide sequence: TGTGCCAGTACTGGGGGGACAGCTGCACTTGAAGCTTTCTTT. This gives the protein CASTGGTAALEAFF. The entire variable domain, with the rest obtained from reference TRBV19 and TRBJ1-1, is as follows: DGGITQSPKYLFRKEGQNVTLSCEQNLNHDAMYWYRQDPGQGLRLIYYSQIVNDFQKGDIAEGYSVSREKKESFPLTVTSAQKNPTAFYLCASTGGTAALEAFFGQGTRLTVV.

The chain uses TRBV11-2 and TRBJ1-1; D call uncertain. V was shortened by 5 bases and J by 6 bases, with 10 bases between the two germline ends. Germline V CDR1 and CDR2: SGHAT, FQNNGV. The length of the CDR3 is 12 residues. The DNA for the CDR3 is TGTGCCAGCAGCGGGAGCGGGGCTGAAGCTTTCTTT. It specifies CASSGSGAEAFF.

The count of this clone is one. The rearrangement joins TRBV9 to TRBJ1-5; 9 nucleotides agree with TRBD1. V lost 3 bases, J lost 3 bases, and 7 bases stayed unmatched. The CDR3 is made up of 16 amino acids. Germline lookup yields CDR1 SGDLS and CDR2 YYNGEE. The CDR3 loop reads CASSGSGTGNNQPQHF. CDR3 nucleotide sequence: TGTGCCAGCAGCGGGAGTGGGACAGGGAACAATCAGCCCCAGCATTTT.

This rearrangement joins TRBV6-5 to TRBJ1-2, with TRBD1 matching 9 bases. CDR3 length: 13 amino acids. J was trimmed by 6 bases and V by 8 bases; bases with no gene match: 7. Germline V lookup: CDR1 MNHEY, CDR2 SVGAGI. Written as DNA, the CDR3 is TGTGCCAGCCACAGGGGGCTTGGGGATGGCTACACCTTC. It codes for CASHRGLGDGYTF.

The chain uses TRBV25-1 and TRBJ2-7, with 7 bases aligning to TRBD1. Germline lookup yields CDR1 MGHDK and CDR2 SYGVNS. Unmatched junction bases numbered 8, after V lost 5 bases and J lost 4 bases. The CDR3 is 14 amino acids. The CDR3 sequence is CASSSWDRGYEQYF. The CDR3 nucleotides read TGTGCCAGCAGTTCCTGGGACAGAGGGTACGAGCAGTACTTC.

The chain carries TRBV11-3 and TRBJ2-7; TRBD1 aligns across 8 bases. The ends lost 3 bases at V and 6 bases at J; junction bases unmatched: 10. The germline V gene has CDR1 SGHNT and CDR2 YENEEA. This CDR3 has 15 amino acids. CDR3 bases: TGTGCCAGCAGCTTTCCTACCGGGACAGGAGTCGAGCAGTACTTC. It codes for CASSFPTGTGVEQYF.

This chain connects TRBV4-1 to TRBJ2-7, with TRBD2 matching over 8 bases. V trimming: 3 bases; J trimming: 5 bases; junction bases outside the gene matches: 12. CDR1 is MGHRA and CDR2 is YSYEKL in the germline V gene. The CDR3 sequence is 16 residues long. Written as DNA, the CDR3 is TGCGCCAGCAGCCAGACTGCAGCGGGAGCCCTCCACGAGCAGTACTTC. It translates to CASSQTAAGALHEQYF.

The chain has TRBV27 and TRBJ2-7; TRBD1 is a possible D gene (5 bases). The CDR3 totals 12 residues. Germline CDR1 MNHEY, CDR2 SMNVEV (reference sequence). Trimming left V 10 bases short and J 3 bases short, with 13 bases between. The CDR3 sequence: CATQGPLYEQYF. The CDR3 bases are TGTGCCACCCAGGGCCCGCTCTACGAGCAGTACTTC.

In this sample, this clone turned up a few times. The CDR3 reads CASSLEPQGADGYTF. As DNA, the CDR3 is TGTGCCAGCAGCTTAGAGCCACAGGGGGCAGATGGCTACACCTTC. The chain recombines TRBV11-2 with TRBJ1-2; 9 positions agree with TRBD1. The junction had 5 bases not matched to a gene; V was cut back by 0 bases and J by 6 bases. Germline V gives CDR1 SGHAT, CDR2 FQNNGV. This CDR3 comprises 15 residues.

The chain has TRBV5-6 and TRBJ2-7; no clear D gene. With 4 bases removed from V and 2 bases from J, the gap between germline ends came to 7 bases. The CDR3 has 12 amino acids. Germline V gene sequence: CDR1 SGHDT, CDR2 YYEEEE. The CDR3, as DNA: TGTGCCAGCAGCCTTACAGCCTACGAGCAGTACTTC. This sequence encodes CASSLTAYEQYF. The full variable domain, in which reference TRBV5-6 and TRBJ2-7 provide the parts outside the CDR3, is DAGVTQSPTHLIKTRGQQVTLRCSPKSGHDTVSWYQQALGQGPQFIFQYYEEEERQRGNFPDRFSGHQFPNYSSELNVNALLLGDSALYLCASSLTAYEQYFGPGTRLTVT.

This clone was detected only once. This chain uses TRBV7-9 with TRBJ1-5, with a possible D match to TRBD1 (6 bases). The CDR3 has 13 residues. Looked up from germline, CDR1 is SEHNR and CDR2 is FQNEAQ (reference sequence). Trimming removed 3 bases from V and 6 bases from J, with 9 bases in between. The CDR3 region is CASSFQGSQPQHF. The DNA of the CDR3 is TGTGCCAGCAGCTTCCAGGGGTCTCAGCCCCAGCATTTT.

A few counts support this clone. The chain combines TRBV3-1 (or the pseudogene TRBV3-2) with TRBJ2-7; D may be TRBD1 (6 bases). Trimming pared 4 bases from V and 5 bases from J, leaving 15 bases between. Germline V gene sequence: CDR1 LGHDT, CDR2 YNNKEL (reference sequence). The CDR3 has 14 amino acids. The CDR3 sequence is CASSPHRVGNEQYF. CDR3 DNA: TGTGCCAGCAGCCCGCACAGGGTTGGCAACGAGCAGTACTTC.

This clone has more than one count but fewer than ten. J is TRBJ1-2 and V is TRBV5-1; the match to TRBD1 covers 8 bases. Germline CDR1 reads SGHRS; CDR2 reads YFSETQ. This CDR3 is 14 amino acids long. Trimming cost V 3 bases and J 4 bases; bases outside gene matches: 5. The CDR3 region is CASSSTGEVYGYTF. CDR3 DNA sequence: TGCGCCAGCAGCTCGACAGGGGAGGTCTATGGCTACACCTTC.

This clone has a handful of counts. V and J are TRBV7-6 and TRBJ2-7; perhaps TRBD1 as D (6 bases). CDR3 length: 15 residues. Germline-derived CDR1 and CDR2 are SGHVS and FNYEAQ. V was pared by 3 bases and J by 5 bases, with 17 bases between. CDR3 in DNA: TGTGCCAGCAGCTTCTCTGGGAAGACAGGTCACGAGCAGTACTTC. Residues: CASSFSGKTGHEQYF.

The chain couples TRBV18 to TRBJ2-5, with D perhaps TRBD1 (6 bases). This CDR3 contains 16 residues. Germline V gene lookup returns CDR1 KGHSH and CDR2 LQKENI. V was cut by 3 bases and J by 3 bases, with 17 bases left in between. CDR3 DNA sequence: TGTGCCAGCTCACCCACCCCAGGACAGATTAAAGAGACCCAGTACTTC. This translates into CASSPTPGQIKETQYF.

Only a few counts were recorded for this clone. CDR3 sequence reads: CASSQDQTDDQETQYF. The CDR3 DNA sequence: TGTGCCAGCAGCCAAGATCAGACAGACGACCAAGAGACCCAGTACTTC. This chain uses TRBV3-1 (or the pseudogene TRBV3-2) with TRBJ2-5; possible D gene TRBD1, 5 bases. This CDR3 region has 16 residues. V was clipped by 0 bases and J by 0 bases, with 11 bases between them. The germline CDR1 and CDR2 sequences are LGHDT and YNNKEL (reference sequence).

CDR3 in DNA: TGCGCCAGCACCCTTTTAGCGGGAGGGTTGAACGAGCAGTACTTC. Protein: CASTLLAGGLNEQYF. The gene calls are TRBV5-1 and TRBJ2-7; 11 nucleotides align to TRBD2. The CDR3 length is 15 residues. Unmatched junction bases numbered 10, after V lost 6 bases and J lost 5 bases. CDR1 is SGHRS, CDR2 YFSETQ, per germline.